A selection of T cell receptor beta chains follows, all from one sample in a study of early T cells in non-severe SARS-CoV-2 infection. TCRdb processed the 5' RACE reads anew with MiXCR; each CDR3 protein has one entry. The sample consists of about 70,000 distinct CDR3 sequences, 14% of them appearing once. This material consisted of whole blood, taken at baseline. The receptors were sampled from an adult who was a healthcare worker with PCR-confirmed SARS-CoV-2 infection or an uninfected control (not recorded which). Each CDR3 is given with its conserved first and last residue. A D gene is named only where the DNA matches it firmly. Clone size, where shown, is once, few, many, or a class for clones that have expanded.

cdr3_aa cdr3_nt v_call d_call clone_size j_call
CSAPPASGMYEQYF TGCAGTGCTCCGCCGGCTAGCGGGATGTACGAGCAGTACTTC TRBV20-1 TRBD2 . TRBJ2-7
CASSETSGVAKNIQYF TGTGCCAGCAGTGAAACGAGCGGGGTAGCCAAAAACATTCAGTACTTC TRBV6-1 TRBD2 many TRBJ2-4
CSVPPSGRKNTEAFF TGCAGTGTTCCCCCTTCGGGCAGGAAGAACACTGAAGCTTTCTTT TRBV20-1 . many TRBJ1-1
CASSPFGDGYTF TGTGCCAGCTCACCCTTCGGGGATGGCTACACCTTC TRBV18 . few TRBJ1-2
CSVGGQGIATGELFF TGCAGCGTTGGGGGACAGGGTATTGCCACCGGGGAGCTGTTTTTT TRBV29-1 TRBD1 few TRBJ2-2
CASSPLGSSAVVNTEAFF TGTGCCAGCTCACCATTGGGGAGCTCGGCAGTCGTAAACACTGAAGCTTTCTTT TRBV18 . few TRBJ1-1
CASSFEGPPRSPLHF TGTGCCAGCAGCTTCGAGGGACCACCTAGATCACCCCTCCACTTT TRBV7-9 . few TRBJ1-6
CASSSTIGGDTQYF TGCGCCAGCAGCTCGACGATAGGGGGAGATACGCAGTATTTT TRBV4-1 . many TRBJ2-3
CASSLGRIESSYEQYF TGTGCCAGCAGCTTGGGAAGGATTGAGAGCTCCTACGAGCAGTACTTC TRBV7-9 . few TRBJ2-7
CASWRTDYNSPLHF TGTGCCAGCTGGAGGACGGACTATAATTCACCCCTCCACTTT TRBV28 . . TRBJ1-6
CSASGLVTDTQYF TGCAGTGCTAGTGGGCTTGTCACAGATACGCAGTATTTT TRBV20-1 . few TRBJ2-3
CASSLGGISEQYF TGTGCCAGCAGCTTAGGTGGCATCTCCGAGCAGTACTTC TRBV7-8 . many TRBJ2-7
CATSVTRQAYGYTF TGTGCCACCAGCGTAACCCGACAGGCCTATGGCTACACCTTC TRBV15 . many TRBJ1-2
CASSSGLVLVPEQFF TGTGCCAGCAGCTCCGGACTAGTCTTGGTCCCTGAGCAGTTCTTC TRBV7-6 TRBD2 many TRBJ2-1
CASSHRGNEQFF TGTGCCAGCAGTCACAGGGGCAATGAGCAGTTCTTC TRBV7-9 TRBD1 few TRBJ2-1
CSAYVGRGGTEAFF TGCAGCGCCTATGTAGGCAGGGGTGGCACTGAAGCTTTCTTT TRBV29-1 . few TRBJ1-1
CASSLHRENTEAFF TGTGCCAGCTCACTGCACAGGGAGAACACTGAAGCTTTCTTT TRBV18 . few TRBJ1-1
CAWSVSGLGYTF TGTGCCTGGAGTGTATCGGGGCTTGGCTACACCTTC TRBV30 . few TRBJ1-2
CASSLNQLAGGPSFF TGTGCCAGCAGCTTAAACCAACTAGCGGGAGGGCCATCGTTCTTC TRBV11-2 TRBD2 . TRBJ2-1
CASSLESLAGRVGELFF TGTGCCAGCAGCTTAGAAAGCCTAGCGGGAAGGGTCGGGGAGCTGTTTTTT TRBV11-2 TRBD2 many TRBJ2-2
CASSDPQGGGDYNEQFF TGCGCCAGCAGTGACCCCCAGGGTGGAGGGGACTACAATGAGCAGTTCTTC TRBV10-1 . . TRBJ2-1
CASSVGASGSLGETQYF TGTGCCAGCAGCGTAGGGGCTAGCGGGAGCCTCGGGGAGACCCAGTACTTC TRBV9 TRBD2 many TRBJ2-5
CASSQDKRGLWSPTDTQYF TGTGCCAGCAGCCAAGATAAAAGGGGGTTGTGGAGCCCCACAGATACGCAGTATTTT TRBV4-2 . many TRBJ2-3
CASKGSRSGANVLTF TGTGCCAGCAAAGGCAGCCGCTCTGGGGCCAACGTCCTGACTTTC TRBV6-1 . . TRBJ2-6
CASSPYSGTDTQYF TGTGCCAGCTCACCTTATTCAGGCACGGATACGCAGTATTTT TRBV18 . few TRBJ2-3
CASSSGALETQYF TGTGCCAGCAGCTCCGGGGCTTTAGAGACCCAGTACTTC TRBV7-3 . few TRBJ2-5
CASSSRRQAKADTQYF TGTGCCAGCAGCAGCCGGAGGCAGGCAAAGGCAGATACGCAGTATTTT TRBV5-4 . once TRBJ2-3
CASMLNRARNSPLHF TGTGCCAGCATGCTGAATAGAGCTAGGAATTCACCCCTCCACTTT TRBV11-2 . few TRBJ1-6
CASSMDGGHEQFF TGTGCCAGCAGTATGGACGGGGGCCATGAGCAGTTCTTC TRBV28 . . TRBJ2-1
CASSFRQGASNQPQHF TGTGCCAGCAGTTTCCGACAGGGGGCTAGCAATCAGCCCCAGCATTTT TRBV27 TRBD1 . TRBJ1-5
CASSPGQGYYNEQFF TGCGCCAGCAGCCCCGGACAGGGATACTACAATGAGCAGTTCTTC TRBV5-1 TRBD1 few TRBJ2-1
CASSPFSRDEQFF TGTGCCAGCAGCCCCTTCTCGCGGGATGAGCAGTTCTTC TRBV4-2 . . TRBJ2-1
CASSGSHSSYNEQFF TGCGCCAGCAGCGGCAGCCATAGCTCCTACAATGAGCAGTTCTTC TRBV4-1 . many TRBJ2-1
CATSEDRVEQFF TGTGCCACCAGTGAGGACAGGGTTGAGCAGTTCTTC TRBV24-1 TRBD1 . TRBJ2-1
CASSSGATNHEQFF TGTGCCAGCAGTTCGGGAGCCACGAACCATGAGCAGTTCTTC TRBV28 . . TRBJ2-1
CASSLNSDTQYF TGCGCCAGCAGCTTGAACTCAGATACGCAGTATTTT TRBV5-1 . . TRBJ2-3
CSALSPGSVSGYEQYF TGCAGTGCCCTCAGCCCGGGTAGCGTTAGTGGGTACGAGCAGTACTTC TRBV20-1 . . TRBJ2-7
CASSLDPAPTEAFF TGTGCCAGCAGCTTAGACCCCGCGCCGACTGAAGCTTTCTTT TRBV7-2 . few TRBJ1-1
CASSSAAGGVGELFF TGTGCCAGCAGCTCCGCAGCGGGAGGAGTCGGGGAGCTGTTTTTT TRBV7-2 TRBD2 . TRBJ2-2
CASSKRTSGTSYNEQFF TGTGCCAGCAGTAAAAGGACTAGCGGGACGTCCTACAATGAGCAGTTCTTC TRBV6-2/TRBV6-3 TRBD2 . TRBJ2-1
CATRAGGSEAFF TGTGCCACCAGGGCCGGCGGGTCTGAAGCTTTCTTT TRBV24-1 . . TRBJ1-1
CASSVGSVEGEEAFF TGTGCCAGCAGCGTAGGTTCCGTAGAGGGAGAGGAAGCTTTCTTT TRBV9 . few TRBJ1-1
CASSLAGAASQSYEQYF TGTGCCAGCAGCTTGGCCGGAGCGGCTAGCCAGTCCTACGAGCAGTACTTC TRBV5-4 . . TRBJ2-7
CASSFEGKTEAFF TGCGCCAGCAGCTTTGAGGGTAAAACTGAAGCTTTCTTT TRBV5-1 . . TRBJ1-1
CASSQGGSSYEQYF TGTGCCAGCAGCCAAGGGGGGAGCTCCTACGAGCAGTACTTC TRBV4-2 . . TRBJ2-7
CASRPMAGRTYNEQFF TGTGCCAGCAGGCCCATGGCGGGGCGAACGTACAATGAGCAGTTCTTC TRBV28 . medium-sized TRBJ2-1
CASRTGTSTYTQYF TGTGCCAGCAGGACTGGGACTAGCACATATACGCAGTATTTT TRBV27 TRBD2 . TRBJ2-3
CASSPGTDISYEQYF TGTGCCAGCTCACCTGGGACGGATATCTCCTACGAGCAGTACTTC TRBV18 . . TRBJ2-7